This T cell receptor (beta chain) was recovered during a study of OX40 agonist ivuxolimab in advanced cancers. Whole-study context: In this trial design, patients received ivuxolimab intravenously at 0.01 to 10 mg/kg every 2 weeks. General study points: Antigen specificity of clonally expanded peripheral T cells was not established. On average, CD8+ T cells showed a greater number of expanded clones than CD4+.

TCRdb's table, derived via immunoSEQ multiplex PCR, lists solely in-frame clones and lacks some. The repertoire holds roughly 90,000 clones, with about 89% as singletons. About this clone itself: As yet, its antigen is unknown.

Germline CDR1 reads SGHRS; CDR2 reads YFSETQ. V shed 2 bases and J shed 5 bases, with 25 bases lying between them. The CDR3 runs to 19 residues. The chain uses TRBV5-1 and TRBJ1-4; a weak D match, TRBD1 (5 bases). The TCR originated in an adult with an advanced solid tumor such as melanoma, head and neck, liver or kidney cancer. The specimen comprised CD4+ or CD8+ T cells sorted from blood, sampled in a trial of the OX40 agonist ivuxolimab. As DNA, the CDR3 is TGCGCCAGCAGCTTACCGACAGATCCCGGGACGCTTGCGAATGAAAAACTGTTTTTT. Translated, it gives CASSLPTDPGTLANEKLFF. Full variable domain (remainder filled in from reference TRBV5-1 and TRBJ1-4): KAGVTQTPRYLIKTRGQQVTLSCSPISGHRSVSWYQQTPGQGLQFLFEYFSETQRNKGNFPGRFSGRQFSNSRSEMNVSTLELGDSALYLCASSLPTDPGTLANEKLFFGSGTQLSVL.